Shown below are 26 T cell receptor beta chains from a single sample sequenced in a study of CD8+CD57+ T cells in acquired aplastic anemia. Previously, flow cytometry had revealed CD8+CD57+ cell expansion in the patients chosen for sequencing. Genomic DNA served as template for TCR beta VDJ and CDR3 profiling. MiXCR was run by TCRdb on the reads, yielding one entry per CDR3 protein. The table records under 200,000 distinct CDR3 sequences, roughly 48% of them present only once. Sequenced: sorted CD4+, CD8+, or CD8+CD57+ T cells (not recorded which) from PBMCs. All receptors come from a human donor with aplastic anemia.

The chain recombines TRBV14 with TRBJ1-2; 7 bases map to TRBD1. V lost 3 bases and J lost 4; bases outside the gene matches: 8. The CDR3 sequence is 15 residues long. CDR1 SGHDN and CDR2 FVKESK come from the germline V gene. CDR3 sequence (DNA): TGTGCCAGCAGCCAGGATCAGGGACAGCGCTATGGCTACACCTTC. Translating it yields CASSQDQGQRYGYTF.

This clonotype was seen a few times. The chain has TRBV6-1 and TRBJ1-1; D is unresolved. The CDR3 is made up of 12 amino acids. The V and J ends lost 6 bases and 6 bases respectively, with 11 bases between them. Germline V gene lookup returns CDR1 MNHNS and CDR2 SASEGT. Here the CDR3 reads CASSSTISEAFF. In DNA form, the CDR3 reads TGTGCCAGCAGCTCCACAATCTCTGAAGCTTTCTTT.

This clonotype has a count of ten or more. CDR3: CSARPSGRGEQYF. CDR3 DNA sequence: TGCAGTGCTAGACCCAGCGGGAGGGGCGAGCAGTACTTC. The chain carries TRBV20-1 and TRBJ2-7; TRBD2 agrees at 10 bases. The V and J ends lost 2 bases and 6 bases, in that order; junction bases with no gene match: 4. Germline CDR1 reads DFQATT; CDR2 reads SNEGSKA (reference sequence). The CDR3 is 13 residues long.

This clonotype showed up many times. The gene calls are TRBV5-1 and TRBJ2-5; TRBD1 aligns across 7 bases. Per germline, CDR1 SGHRS and CDR2 YFSETQ. V shed 4 bases and J 4 bases; nucleotides not matched to a gene: 16. This CDR3 has 17 amino acids. The CDR3 region is CASSTSVVRGNVETQYF. The DNA for the CDR3 is TGCGCCAGCAGCACAAGTGTGGTCAGGGGGAATGTAGAGACCCAGTACTTC.

Points on this clonotype: A read error is possible here, since a much larger clone lies one base away. This rearrangement joins TRBV6-1 to TRBJ2-5, with D perhaps TRBD2 (6 bases). The V end lost 5 bases, the J end lost 2 bases, and 21 bases lay between the germline ends. CDR3 length: 17 residues. Germline values: CDR1 MNHNS, CDR2 SASEGT. CDR3 protein: CASSLVGGSGAQETQYF. In DNA form, the CDR3 reads TGTGCCAGCAGTCTCGTGGGAGGTAGCGGAGCTCAAGAGACCCAGTACTTC.

This clonotype showed up just once. The chain uses TRBV25-1 and TRBJ2-7; a possible D gene is TRBD2 (6 bases). The CDR3 spans 15 residues. V was pared by 2 bases and J by 2 bases, with 13 bases between. Germline loops: CDR1 MGHDK, CDR2 SYGVNS. This chain's CDR3 is CASSEGGSRTYEQYF. Written as DNA, the CDR3 is TGTGCCAGCAGTGAAGGGGGGAGTAGAACCTACGAGCAGTACTTC.

The CDR3 reads CAWSVEGATEAFF. The CDR3 bases are TGTGCCTGGAGTGTGGAGGGAGCCACTGAAGCTTTCTTT. The chain couples TRBV30 to TRBJ1-1, with D unclear. V lost 0 bases and J lost 4, with 9 bases in between. Germline loops: CDR1 GTSNPN, CDR2 SVGIG (reference sequence). The CDR3 contains 13 residues.

This clonotype is a singleton in its sample. A read error may account for a junction end that differs from germline. The gene calls are TRBV20-1 and TRBJ2-3; maybe TRBD2 (6 bases). The CDR3 contains 13 residues. Germline assignment: CDR1 DFQATT and CDR2 SNEGSKA (reference sequence). The CDR3 DNA reads TGCAGTGGATACTGGGAGGAAGGAGATACACAGTATTTT. Amino acids: CSGYWEEGDTQYF.

This clonotype showed up many times. CDR3 sequence: CASSYREVTEAFF. In DNA form, the CDR3 reads TGTGCCAGCAGTTACAGGGAGGTCACTGAAGCTTTCTTT. The V and J genes are TRBV2 and TRBJ1-1, with D possibly being TRBD1 (6 bases). V dropped 5 bases and J dropped 4 bases, with 11 bases sitting between them. Germline CDR1 is SNHLY and CDR2 is FYNNEI. The length of the CDR3 is 13 residues.

This clonotype came up once. The chain uses TRBV4-1 and TRBJ1-1; TRBD1 aligns across 8 bases. V was pared by 1 base and J by 6 bases, with 13 bases of the junction left unmatched. Germline V gives CDR1 MGHRA, CDR2 YSYEKL. The CDR3 consists of 17 residues. The CDR3 nucleotides are TGCGCCAGCAGCCAAGCGACAGGGGCTTTTGTTTCGGCTGAAGCTTTCTTT. This sequence encodes CASSQATGAFVSAEAFF.

This clonotype has a count of ten or more. V usage is TRBV7-2 and J usage is TRBJ2-7; 8 bases line up with TRBD2. The CDR3 is 14 residues long. In germline, CDR1 is SGHTA, CDR2 FQGNSA. After removal of 4 bases from V and 4 bases from J, the junction contained 6 bases not matched to a gene. This CDR3 is CASSSRTSGYEQYF. CDR3 nucleotide sequence: TGTGCCAGCAGCTCGAGAACTAGCGGTTACGAGCAGTACTTC.

This clonotype was recorded at least ten times. The genes are TRBV15 and TRBJ2-3; D possibly corresponds to TRBD2 (6 bases). The CDR3 loop spans 15 amino acids. The germline V gene encodes CDR1 LNHNV and CDR2 YYDKDF (reference sequence). The V end was cut by 1 base, the J end by 0 bases, with 8 bases between. The CDR3, as DNA: TGTGCCACCAGCAGAGGGGAGGCTAGCACAGATACGCAGTATTTT. Its translation: CATSRGEASTDTQYF.

This clonotype has a handful of counts. The chain has TRBV20-1 and TRBJ2-1, with 11 bases matching TRBD2. The CDR3 extends over 16 amino acids. With V trimmed by 3 bases and J by 4 bases, 8 bases remained unmatched. Per germline, CDR1 DFQATT and CDR2 SNEGSKA (reference sequence). The CDR3 nucleotides read TGCAGTGCTAGTCCACTACTAGCGGGGGATTACAATGAGCAGTTCTTC. Encoded protein: CSASPLLAGDYNEQFF.

Details on this clonotype: One junction end disagrees with the germline gene, perhaps due to a read error. This chain joins TRBV12-3 or TRBV12-4 and TRBJ2-7, with D perhaps TRBD1 (6 bases). The CDR3 spans 11 residues. Here the CDR3 DNA reads TGTGCCATCAGTCTAGGGGGCGAGCAGTACTTC. This encodes CAISLGGEQYF.

This clonotype is a singleton in its sample. This chain links TRBV15 with TRBJ2-7; D is uncertain. Trimming took 0 bases from V and 7 from J, leaving 7 bases between them. The V gene's germline CDR1 is LNHNV and CDR2 YYDKDF (reference sequence). This CDR3 is 12 amino acids long. DNA of the CDR3: TGTGCCACCAGCAGAGAGCTGGGTGAGCAGTACTTC. Its translation: CATSRELGEQYF.

This chain connects TRBV6-1 to TRBJ1-5, with D perhaps TRBD1 (6 bases). Germline V gene sequence: CDR1 MNHNS, CDR2 SASEGT. The germline V and J ends were trimmed by 5 bases and 7 bases, with 12 bases remaining between them. This CDR3 contains 13 residues. CDR3 residues: CASSRAGDQPQHF. The CDR3 DNA reads as TGTGCCAGCAGTCGGGCAGGGGACCAGCCCCAGCATTTT.

This clonotype has ten or more counts. The chain is built from TRBV2 and TRBJ1-2; 10 bases line up with TRBD1. With 5 bases clipped from V and 4 bases from J, the junction kept 16 bases outside the gene matches. Per the germline V gene, CDR1 is SNHLY and CDR2 is FYNNEI. The CDR3 covers 18 residues. The CDR3 DNA reads TGTGCCAGCAGTCTACCCGCCGCCGGACAGGGGGTTACCTATGGCTACACCTTC. It encodes CASSLPAAGQGVTYGYTF. The full variable domain, completed using reference TRBV2 and TRBJ1-2, is EPEVTQTPSHQVTQMGQEVILRCVPISNHLYFYWYRQILGQKVEFLVSFYNNEISEKSEIFDDQFSVERPDGSNFTLKIRSTKLEDSAMYFCASSLPAAGQGVTYGYTFGSGTRLTVV.

This clonotype is a singleton in its sample. A much larger clone sits a single nucleotide away, making a read error possible. This rearrangement joins TRBV12-5 to TRBJ2-7, with D unresolved. In germline, CDR1 is LGHNT, CDR2 FRNRAP. Deletions cut 5 bases from V and 2 bases from J, with 10 bases between. This CDR3 comprises 13 residues. Here the CDR3 reads CASGPGSAYEQYF. In nucleotides, the CDR3 is TGTGCTAGTGGTCCCGGGTCAGCCTACGAGCAGTACTTC. Together with reference TRBV12-5 and TRBJ2-7, the CDR3 gives the full variable domain: DARVTQTPRHKVTEMGQEVTMRCQPILGHNTVFWYRQTMMQGLELLAYFRNRAPLDDSGMPKDRFSAEMPDATLATLKIQPSEPRDSAVYFCASGPGSAYEQYFGPGTRLTVT.

This clonotype showed up many times. An end of the junction does not agree with germline; a read error may underlie this. V gene TRBV19 combines with J gene TRBJ1-1, with D uncertain. Germline V gene sequence: CDR1 LNHDA, CDR2 SQIVND (reference sequence). The CDR3 has 11 amino acids. The CDR3 region has the DNA TGTGCCAGTAGATACCAATCCGGCCGGATCTTT. Translating it yields CASRYQSGRIF.

This clonotype occurred many times. The genes are TRBV15 and TRBJ2-7, with D possibly matching TRBD1 (7 bases). V gave up 5 bases and J gave up 3 bases, with 20 bases separating them. The CDR3 extends over 16 amino acids. The germline V gene encodes CDR1 LNHNV and CDR2 YYDKDF (reference sequence). The CDR3: CATSQGGTASIYEQYF. In nucleotides, the CDR3 is TGTGCCACCAGCCAAGGAGGGACAGCTTCTATCTACGAGCAGTACTTC.

The sample holds many counts of this clonotype. The rearrangement joins TRBV2 to TRBJ1-2; the match to TRBD1 covers 9 bases. The germline gives CDR1 SNHLY, CDR2 FYNNEI. The J segment lost 0 bases and the V segment lost 3 bases, leaving 5 bases of the junction unmatched. This CDR3 has 16 amino acids. The CDR3 protein is CASSDNRGPPNYGYTF. In DNA, the CDR3 is TGTGCCAGCAGTGACAACAGGGGGCCCCCTAACTATGGCTACACCTTC. The complete variable domain, with remaining parts taken from reference TRBV2 and TRBJ1-2, reads EPEVTQTPSHQVTQMGQEVILRCVPISNHLYFYWYRQILGQKVEFLVSFYNNEISEKSEIFDDQFSVERPDGSNFTLKIRSTKLEDSAMYFCASSDNRGPPNYGYTFGSGTRLTVV.

This clonotype has ten or more counts. The rearrangement links TRBV10-3 to TRBJ2-2; D is undetermined. The V and J ends lost 3 bases and 1 base respectively, with 6 bases between them. Germline V gives CDR1 ENHRY, CDR2 SYGVKD. The CDR3 is 14 residues long. CDR3 in amino acids: CAISEGLNTGELFF. The DNA for the CDR3 is TGTGCCATCAGTGAAGGATTGAACACCGGGGAGCTGTTTTTT.

This clonotype came up many times. The V gene is TRBV9, the J gene TRBJ1-2, with D uncertain. Looked up from germline, CDR1 is SGDLS and CDR2 is YYNGEE. Trimming removed 5 bases at V and 2 bases at J, with 7 bases between. The CDR3 spans 12 residues. CDR3 in DNA: TGTGCCAGCAGATCAGCCAACTATGGCTACACCTTC. Translating gives CASRSANYGYTF.

This clonotype was detected ten times or more. V and J are TRBV19 and TRBJ1-1, with D possibly matching TRBD1 (6 bases). The V gene's germline CDR1 is LNHDA and CDR2 SQIVND (reference sequence). V was pared by 5 bases and J by 0 bases, with 16 bases between. The CDR3 extends over 16 amino acids. DNA of the CDR3: TGTGCCAGTAGTGATTTCAGGGGTCAGATGAACACTGAAGCTTTCTTT. It codes for CASSDFRGQMNTEAFF. Full variable domain (missing parts from reference TRBV19 and TRBJ1-1): DGGITQSPKYLFRKEGQNVTLSCEQNLNHDAMYWYRQDPGQGLRLIYYSQIVNDFQKGDIAEGYSVSREKKESFPLTVTSAQKNPTAFYLCASSDFRGQMNTEAFFGQGTRLTVV.

This clonotype appeared many times. This chain joins TRBV9 and TRBJ1-1; TRBD1 agrees at 9 bases. V shed 3 bases, J shed 4 bases, and the junction held 4 bases outside the gene matches. Germline assignment: CDR1 SGDLS and CDR2 YYNGEE. This CDR3 is 14 amino acids long. In DNA form, the CDR3 reads TGTGCCAGCAGCGGGGGACAGGGTGGCACTGAAGCTTTCTTT. It specifies CASSGGQGGTEAFF.

This clonotype was counted many times. This chain connects TRBV2 to TRBJ1-1, with 7 bases lining up with TRBD1. V lost 3 bases, J lost 5 bases, and 9 bases stayed unmatched. This CDR3 region has 15 residues. Per the germline V gene, CDR1 is SNHLY and CDR2 is FYNNEI. CDR3 loop: CASSDGAGGWTEAFF. Here the CDR3 DNA reads TGTGCCAGCAGTGACGGGGCAGGGGGGTGGACTGAAGCTTTCTTT.